The present TCR beta chain was sequenced within a study of blood T cell repertoires in COVID-19. Assay used: immunoSEQ multiplex PCR; TCRdb lists only in-frame clones, some missing. The data contain 150,000 to 200,000 clones, approximately 82% of them singletons. The CDR3 covers 13 residues. The V end was cut by 8 bases, the J end by 2 bases, with 10 bases between. The germline V gene has CDR1 LGHNT and CDR2 FRNRAP. The sequence was collected from a woman aged 55-69 years with acute COVID-19. Sequences were obtained from PBMCs or T cells enriched from blood (not recorded which). The chain employs TRBV12-5 and TRBJ1-5, with no clear D. This chain's CDR3 is CASRRDGNQPQHF. CDR3 nucleotides: TGTGCTAGTAGGCGGGATGGCAATCAGCCCCAGCATTTT.